This T cell receptor beta chain was documented in a study of T cells in Graves' hyperthyroidism and ophthalmopathy (dated by TCRdb to about 2019). Some background on the complete study: A discovery cohort of roughly 96 patients, roughly 45 with Graves' ophthalmopathy and 55 to 60 with stable Graves' hyperthyroidism, was used to find distinguishing TCR V-J signatures. Prospective prediction of ophthalmopathy was tested in an independent validation cohort consisting of roughly 19 hyperthyroidism patients and some 16 patients who later progressed to ophthalmopathy. The 80 to 100 discovery patients were randomly divided into training and test sets at a 7:3 ratio. In more than 5 Graves' hyperthyroidism patients, the study also compared T-cell repertoires from thyroid tissue with T-cell repertoires from blood. Once sampling was done, hyperthyroidism patients were given methimazole at a starting dose of 30 mg daily, whereas ophthalmopathy patients were given high-dose intravenous methylprednisolone. The paper describes TCR Vbeta CDR3 sequencing of 130 to 150 peripheral blood samples, made up of 43 ophthalmopathy patients, more than 70 hyperthyroidism patients and 17 progressor patients. The study at large found these results: No statistical method was used to fix the sample size in advance, and group allocation was not hidden from the investigators. A model built on a 13 V-J signature distinguished ophthalmopathy from stable hyperthyroidism, reaching approximately 89% sensitivity and 81% to 83% specificity in cross-validation and 80%/75% in testing. Most expanded thyroid clonotypes (frequency above 0.001) were also detected in blood, a finding suggesting that blood repertoires may reflect thyroid immune responses. In validation, progression to ophthalmopathy was predicted by the model with 70% to 71% sensitivity and 72% to 85% specificity, a median of roughly 6.4 months before onset.

From its cysteine to its phenylalanine, the CDR3 spans 14 amino acids. The entry retains the CDR3 DNA only, 42 bases that are in frame from base 1. The germline V gene supplies CDR1 SGHNT and CDR2 YENEEA. V is trimmed back by 5 bases and J by 4 bases, and the junction contains 5 bases that no gene match accounts for. Amplification of TCR beta CDR3 regions was carried out from RNA transcripts. The TCR CDR3 was subjected to a first round of RT-PCR using the HTBI primer set and the Qiagen OneStep RT-PCR kit. The libraries were constructed in a second round of multiplex PCR and then size-selected and purified. The libraries were sequenced on an Illumina HiSeq2000 using paired-end 100 bp reads. The study's own analysis went as follows. SOAPnuke was used to process the raw data, throwing out any read that contained adapters or uncalled bases, had a mean Phred below 15, or lacked an exact constant-primer or identifier match. High-quality paired reads were merged with COPE v1.2.5, and unique nucleotide sequences were defined as clonotypes. MiTCR v1.1 was used to align clonotypes to the IMGT TRBV, TRBD and TRBJ reference segments. Analysis was restricted to V-J combinations with a frequency above 0.0001, which covered about 99% of repertoires. A TCS score was defined as the ratio of F50 (clonal expansion) to E x V (chaos), with BLOSUM62-based TCRdist applied between CDR3 peptides within each V-J. Welch's t-statistics and random forest reduced roughly 540 V-J features to 10 to 15, which were used in a naive Bayes classifier (R e1071). The Morisita-Horn index was used to measure how similar the thyroid and blood repertoires were. TCRdb redid the processing of the public reads, applying fastp at Q25 and MiXCR, and retained in-frame beta chains. Rows with a matching CDR3 protein are joined into one entry that keeps the most common DNA and genes. It is TCRdb's table, rather than the study itself, that gives the V and J calls and clone size. The sample table records roughly 510,000 distinct CDR3 sequences; 46% of these occur just once. The ten top clones hold 44% of the sample.

The study excluded patients with uncontrolled infections, other autoimmune diseases, pregnancy or lactation. Diagnoses were established on the basis of clinical symptoms, serum thyroxine and TRAb, thyroid ultrasound, and orbital computed tomography. Total RNA was extracted using Trizol reagent, and RNA quality was assessed on an Agilent 2100 Bioanalyzer. This clonotype was seen ten or more times. The target of this receptor is not known. No base qualities exist here, and no much larger clone lies one base off it. This chain joins TRBV11-3 to TRBJ1-5; 7 junctional bases match TRBD1. This receptor was obtained from an adult woman with Graves' disease, either hyperthyroidism or ophthalmopathy (not recorded which). The sequenced sample was peripheral blood or thyroid tissue (not recorded which). The CDR3 reads as follows: CASSKDRNNQPQHF. The DNA sequence is as follows: TGTGCCAGCAGCAAGGACAGGAATAATCAGCCCCAGCATTTT.